The entry that follows covers one T cell receptor (beta chain) sequence. Its specificity is not known. This entry comes from a study of cytomegalovirus exposure and HLA in healthy donors. Study-wide results and caveats: Reported performance of the classifier showed diagnosis of cytomegalovirus status with high specificity and sensitivity.

TCRdb keeps only in-frame clones here, not all; method: immunoSEQ multiplex PCR. The sample consists of around 190,000 clones, around nine tenths of them appearing once. The sequence was collected from a man aged 30-40 years in good health and CMV-seropositive. The sequenced material came from PBMCs.

The CDR3 coding sequence is TGTGCCAGCAGTCGGGACCGGGGAGAGACCCAGTACTTC. Residues: CASSRDRGETQYF. J is TRBJ2-5 and V is TRBV7-6; D possibly matches TRBD1 or TRBD2 (5 bases each). Per germline, CDR1 SGHVS and CDR2 FNYEAQ. This CDR3 comprises 13 residues. V gave up 6 bases and J gave up 4 bases, with 12 bases separating them.